A selection of T cell receptor beta chains follows, all from one sample in a study of T cells of healthy individuals. Via MiXCR, TCRdb re-called the 5' RACE reads, giving one row per CDR3 protein. The sample includes about 96,000 distinct CDR3 sequences, approximately 18% of them seen just once. The origin of the receptors is a human donor in good health. Both conserved end residues are part of each CDR3. Each record gives: clone size, CDR3 length, V gene, J gene, CDR3 protein. Clone size is shown for a subset of rows, as once, few, many or a class of expanded clone.

clone size: -
CDR3 length: 14
V gene: TRBV5-1
J gene: TRBJ1-2
CDR3 protein: CASSLRTGNYGYTF

clone size: few
CDR3 length: 15
V gene: TRBV6-6
J gene: TRBJ1-1
CDR3 protein: CASSYLGAGDTEAFF

clone size: -
CDR3 length: 17
V gene: TRBV4-1
J gene: TRBJ2-1
CDR3 protein: CASSQPGLAGDWNEQFF

clone size: many
CDR3 length: 12
V gene: TRBV29-1
J gene: TRBJ1-1
CDR3 protein: CSVIQGNTEAFF

clone size: few
CDR3 length: 13
V gene: TRBV7-6
J gene: TRBJ2-5
CDR3 protein: CASSSVNRETQYF

clone size: many
CDR3 length: 16
V gene: TRBV4-1
J gene: TRBJ2-1
CDR3 protein: CASSQVGFRSYNEQFF

clone size: -
CDR3 length: 13
V gene: TRBV24-1
J gene: TRBJ2-7
CDR3 protein: CATSVSVSVEQYF

clone size: -
CDR3 length: 14
V gene: TRBV28
J gene: TRBJ1-2
CDR3 protein: CASSETGRSGGYTF

clone size: few
CDR3 length: 13
V gene: TRBV12-3/TRBV12-4
J gene: TRBJ2-1
CDR3 protein: CASSLDFYNEQFF

clone size: few
CDR3 length: 15
V gene: TRBV3-1
J gene: TRBJ1-3
CDR3 protein: CASSQVRQEENTIYF

clone size: -
CDR3 length: 12
V gene: TRBV6-2/TRBV6-3
J gene: TRBJ2-1
CDR3 protein: CASSLRVHEQFF

clone size: many
CDR3 length: 12
V gene: TRBV20-1
J gene: TRBJ2-7
CDR3 protein: CGWRQGAWEQYF

clone size: once
CDR3 length: 16
V gene: TRBV12-3/TRBV12-4
J gene: TRBJ2-5
CDR3 protein: CASSPPLGTGRETQYF

clone size: -
CDR3 length: 12
V gene: TRBV6-2/TRBV6-3
J gene: TRBJ2-1
CDR3 protein: CASSPRRNEQFF

clone size: many
CDR3 length: 18
V gene: TRBV27
J gene: TRBJ2-6
CDR3 protein: CASSPGLAGVPGANVLTF

clone size: many
CDR3 length: 13
V gene: TRBV7-9
J gene: TRBJ2-5
CDR3 protein: CASSLPGGETQYF

clone size: many
CDR3 length: 16
V gene: TRBV28
J gene: TRBJ1-1
CDR3 protein: CASGGVTLSLNTEAFF

clone size: -
CDR3 length: 13
V gene: TRBV20-1
J gene: TRBJ2-1
CDR3 protein: CSAPTGWDNEQFF

clone size: many
CDR3 length: 15
V gene: TRBV28
J gene: TRBJ2-3
CDR3 protein: CASSPDLAVPDTQYF

clone size: few
CDR3 length: 11
V gene: TRBV20-1
J gene: TRBJ2-1
CDR3 protein: CSARGWDEQFF

clone size: few
CDR3 length: 14
V gene: TRBV12-3/TRBV12-4
J gene: TRBJ1-2
CDR3 protein: CASSHYDRGYGYTF

clone size: few
CDR3 length: 14
V gene: TRBV6-5
J gene: TRBJ2-7
CDR3 protein: CASGIGTGVDEQYF

clone size: few
CDR3 length: 14
V gene: TRBV18
J gene: TRBJ2-7
CDR3 protein: CASSPQAGSHEQYF

clone size: -
CDR3 length: 14
V gene: TRBV2
J gene: TRBJ2-7
CDR3 protein: CASSGLAGFYEQYF

clone size: many
CDR3 length: 15
V gene: TRBV6-5
J gene: TRBJ1-1
CDR3 protein: CASLGTAYLNTEAFF

clone size: -
CDR3 length: 13
V gene: TRBV2
J gene: TRBJ2-7
CDR3 protein: CASRGGWGYEQYF

clone size: -
CDR3 length: 13
V gene: TRBV7-2
J gene: TRBJ2-7
CDR3 protein: CASSLRPPYEQYF

clone size: -
CDR3 length: 15
V gene: TRBV5-1
J gene: TRBJ2-3
CDR3 protein: CASTRGRAGTDTQYF

clone size: -
CDR3 length: 17
V gene: TRBV28
J gene: TRBJ2-1
CDR3 protein: CASIRTSGSSSYNEQFF